This T cell receptor beta chain came from a study of cytomegalovirus exposure and HLA in healthy donors. Study-wide results and limits: A later analysis linked a missense variant in DCLRE1C to the trimming of TCR beta V and J genes. Most sequenced TCRs were rare (though some public TCRs occurred in many donors). Fewer N-insertions (relative to the roughly 730-donor mean) were reportedly seen in an Asian-associated ancestry cluster in a later analysis.

This clone was picked up a small number of times. Its antigen is still unknown. The CDR3 is made up of 15 amino acids. Trimming cost V 4 bases and J 7 bases; bases outside gene matches: 12. CDR1 is GTSNPN, CDR2 SVGIG, per germline (reference sequence). Primers: 60 Vbeta forward and 13 Jbeta reverse. Data came from immunoSEQ multiplex PCR; TCRdb stores just in-frame clones and leaves some out. This sample has about 95,000 clones, with just over 70% found just once. This sequence was found in a man in his 60s in good health and CMV-seronegative. Material for sequencing was PBMCs. The genes are TRBV30 and TRBJ2-7, with 11 bases identical to TRBD2. The CDR3 nucleotides read TGTGCCTGGACCGGAATACTAGCGGGGGTTCAAGAGCAGTACTTC. Residues: CAWTGILAGVQEQYF.